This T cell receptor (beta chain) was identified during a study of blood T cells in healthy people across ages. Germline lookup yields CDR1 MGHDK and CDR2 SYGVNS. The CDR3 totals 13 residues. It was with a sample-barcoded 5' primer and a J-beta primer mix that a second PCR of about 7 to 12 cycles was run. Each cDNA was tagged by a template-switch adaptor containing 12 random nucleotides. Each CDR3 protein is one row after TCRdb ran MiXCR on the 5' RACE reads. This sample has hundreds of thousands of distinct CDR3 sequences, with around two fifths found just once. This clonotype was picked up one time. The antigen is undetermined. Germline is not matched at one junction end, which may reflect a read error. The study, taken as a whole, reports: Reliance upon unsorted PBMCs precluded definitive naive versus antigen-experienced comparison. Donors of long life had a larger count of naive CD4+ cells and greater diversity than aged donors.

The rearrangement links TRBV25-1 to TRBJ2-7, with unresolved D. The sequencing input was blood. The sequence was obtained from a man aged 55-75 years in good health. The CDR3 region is CASSEWGSYGQYF. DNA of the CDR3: TGTGCCAGCAGTGAATGGGGATCCTACGGGCAGTACTTC.